This entry concerns a single T cell receptor (beta chain). What it binds is unknown. This specimen comes from a study of a mutant IDH1 vaccine in newly diagnosed glioma. Here immunoSEQ multiplex PCR was the method, and the copy in TCRdb shows in-frame clones only, minus some. Here the sample spans about 54,000 clones, 80% to 90% being singletons. Notes on the study in general: Vaccination induced immune responses in about 93% of patients.

Time point: week 35, safety follow-up. It was 300 ug of mutant IDH1 20-mer peptide that made up each vaccine dose, given with topical imiquimod. V was pared by 4 bases and J by 5 bases, with 13 bases between. This CDR3 region has 13 residues. CDR1 is SGHRS and CDR2 is YFSETQ in the germline V gene. This clonotype was sampled from a woman between 18 and 30 years old with glioma. The starting material was PBMCs, obtained from a glioma patient whose treatment included an IDH1 peptide vaccine. V usage is TRBV5-1 and J usage is TRBJ2-7; D possibly uses TRBD1 or TRBD2 (5 bases each). This CDR3 is CASSARGTDEQYF. CDR3 nucleotides: TGCGCCAGCAGCGCCCGAGGGACCGACGAGCAGTACTTC.